This is a list of T cell receptor beta chains from one sample in a study of T cell responses to AZD1222 COVID-19 vaccine. TCRdb's table, derived via immunoSEQ multiplex PCR, lists solely in-frame clones and lacks some. The data hold about 110,000 clones, with roughly 90% observed a single time. This specimen was peripheral blood, taken on day 0 of AZD1222 vaccination. These receptor sequences come from an adult in good health. The CDR3 runs from the conserved cysteine through the conserved F or W. The D gene is left open where the match is weak. The size entry is marked missing in some rows and otherwise reads once, few, many or a size class.

TRBV5-1,TRBJ2-3,-,-,TGCGCCAGCAGCTTGCTACCGGAGTCTAGCACAGATACGCAGTATTTT,CASSLLPESSTDTQYF
TRBV28,TRBJ1-1,-,-,TGTGCCAGCAGTTTGGTCCTTCTGGGCACTGAAGCTTTCTTT,CASSLVLLGTEAFF
TRBV5-4,TRBJ2-1,few,-,TGTGCCAGCAGCCCCGGGGGCGAGCGAGCGAGGAATGAGCAGTTCTTC,CASSPGGERARNEQFF
TRBV2,TRBJ1-1,-,TRBD1,TGTGCCAGCAGCCCTGGGACAGGGGGCACTGAAGCTTTCTTT,CASSPGTGGTEAFF
TRBV5-6,TRBJ2-2,-,-,TGTGCCAGCAGCTTGGGGTGGACAGTAGCCGGGGAGCTGTTTTTT,CASSLGWTVAGELFF
TRBV6-6,TRBJ2-7,-,-,TGTGCCAGCAGTTACTCGGAATTGGGGTACGAGCAGTACTTC,CASSYSELGYEQYF
TRBV25-1,TRBJ1-5,-,TRBD1,TGTGCCACCGGACAGGGTAGCAATCAGCCCCAGCATTTT,CATGQGSNQPQHF
TRBV9,TRBJ2-3,once,-,TGTGCCAGCAGCGTAGTAGAAGATACGCAGTATTTT,CASSVVEDTQYF
TRBV5-1,TRBJ2-2,few,TRBD1,TGCGCCAGCAGCTCCACAGGGGGCGGCGGGGAGCTGTTTTTT,CASSSTGGGGELFF
TRBV10-3,TRBJ2-7,-,TRBD2,TGTGCCATCAGTGAGCAGCAGGTGCGGGAGTCCTACGAGCAGTACTTC,CAISEQQVRESYEQYF
TRBV3-1/TRBV3-2,TRBJ2-1,-,-,TGTGCCAGCAGCCAAGAGGGGGGAGGTCTGTACAATGAGCAGTTCTTC,CASSQEGGGLYNEQFF
TRBV7-3,TRBJ2-3,-,-,TGTGCCAGCAGCCCTAGCGACACAGATACGCAGTATTTT,CASSPSDTDTQYF
TRBV4-1,TRBJ1-5,-,-,TGCGCCAGCAGCCAAGACGGGTCAGGCAATCAGCCCCAGCATTTT,CASSQDGSGNQPQHF
TRBV7-3,TRBJ1-1,-,-,TGTGCCAGCAGCTCCAGCCCGGGGGGGGCGAACACTGAAGCTTTCTTT,CASSSSPGGANTEAFF
TRBV28,TRBJ2-7,-,-,TGTGCCAGCAGTTTAGGGCTCTCCTACGAGCAGTACTTC,CASSLGLSYEQYF
TRBV19,TRBJ2-2,-,TRBD1,TGTGCCAGTAGTCCAACGGACAGGGACACCGGGGAGCTGTTTTTT,CASSPTDRDTGELFF
TRBV7-8,TRBJ2-7,-,-,TGTGCCAGCAGCTCGCTAGCGTTAAGCTCCTACGAGCAGTACTTC,CASSSLALSSYEQYF
TRBV3-1/TRBV3-2,TRBJ2-5,-,-,TGTGCCAGCAGCCGAGGAGGGAAAGAGACCCAGTACTTC,CASSRGGKETQYF
TRBV5-6,TRBJ1-1,few,-,TGTGCCAGCAGCGGAGGACAGAGAATGAACACTGAAGCTTTCTTT,CASSGGQRMNTEAFF
TRBV7-2,TRBJ1-6,-,TRBD1,TGTGCCAGCAGCCGTCGGGACAGTCGGTCACCCCTCCACTTT,CASSRRDSRSPLHF
TRBV7-9,TRBJ2-3,-,-,TGTGCCAGCAGCCTGACAGAGACCACAGATACGCAGTATTTT,CASSLTETTDTQYF
TRBV4-2,TRBJ1-2,-,-,TGTGCCAGCAGCCAAGGAGGGCAGAAAAATAACTATGGCTACACCTTC,CASSQGGQKNNYGYTF
TRBV27,TRBJ2-2,-,-,TGTGCCAGCAGTCCGTCGTGGGGGGGCGGGAGTGACAGGACCGGGGAGCTGTTTTTT,CASSPSWGGGSDRTGELFF
TRBV19,TRBJ1-2,-,-,TGTGCCAGTAGCACCGGCGGACAGCATTATGGCTACACCTTC,CASSTGGQHYGYTF
TRBV19,TRBJ1-5,-,-,TGTGCCAGTAGTATAGTTCAGGGGAATCAGCCCCAGCATTTT,CASSIVQGNQPQHF
TRBV27,TRBJ2-7,-,-,TGTGCCAGCAGTCCATCCGGGACAACCTACGAGCAGTACTTC,CASSPSGTTYEQYF
TRBV4-3,TRBJ2-1,-,-,TGCGCCAGCAGCCAAGATTGGATGGACACCTACAATGAGCAGTTCTTC,CASSQDWMDTYNEQFF
TRBV19,TRBJ2-2,-,TRBD1,TGTGCCAGTAGTTCTGGACAGGGTGGTAATCCCGGGGAGCTGTTTTTT,CASSSGQGGNPGELFF
TRBV2,TRBJ2-2,-,-,TGTGCCAGCAGCGAATCGGCTGGGCTGTTTTTT,CASSESAGLFF
TRBV2,TRBJ1-4,-,-,TGTGCCAGCAGTGAAGCGCTTCAGGGTGGTGAAAAACTGTTTTTT,CASSEALQGGEKLFF
TRBV7-9,TRBJ2-5,once,-,TGTGCCAGCATGCGAGTAGGGGGTAGCCGCGAGACCCAGTACTTC,CASMRVGGSRETQYF
TRBV5-1,TRBJ2-1,-,-,TGCGCCAGCAGCTTGGTTGGGAACCAGGTGAATGAGCAGTTCTTC,CASSLVGNQVNEQFF
TRBV3-1/TRBV3-2,TRBJ2-6,-,-,TGTGCCAGCAGCCCCCACCCACAGGGCCTCTCTGGGGCCAACGTCCTGACTTTC,CASSPHPQGLSGANVLTF
TRBV7-3,TRBJ2-3,-,TRBD2,TGTGCCAGCAGCCTCTCGATGAGCGGGAGTGCCGATACGCAGTATTTT,CASSLSMSGSADTQYF
TRBV11-2,TRBJ2-1,-,-,TGTGCCAGCAGCTTAGATCGGGCGAAATACAATGAGCAGTTCTTC,CASSLDRAKYNEQFF
TRBV11-2,TRBJ1-1,-,-,TGTGCCAGCAGCTTAGGGCTTTCGCCGAACACTGAAGCTTTCTTT,CASSLGLSPNTEAFF
TRBV27,TRBJ1-3,-,-,TGTGCCAGCAGTTCCACAGTGGGGGGAAACACCATATATTTT,CASSSTVGGNTIYF
TRBV7-9,TRBJ2-1,-,-,TGTGCCAGCAGCCGAGGGACTGCCCCCTCCTACAATGAGCAGTTCTTC,CASSRGTAPSYNEQFF
TRBV28,TRBJ2-6,-,-,TGTGCCAGCAGTTTAGCAGGGCCAAACGTCCTGACTTTC,CASSLAGPNVLTF
TRBV19,TRBJ1-5,-,TRBD1,TGTGCCAGTAGTGGAGGGGGCGGGCAGCCCCAGCATTTT,CASSGGGGQPQHF
TRBV28,TRBJ2-2,-,TRBD2,TGTGCCAGCAGTTGGGGGAGGGCCGCCGGGGAGCTGTTTTTT,CASSWGRAAGELFF
TRBV10-1,TRBJ2-6,-,-,TGCGCCAGCAGTGTGGGACTGCCTGGGGCCAACGTCCTGACTTTC,CASSVGLPGANVLTF
TRBV3-1/TRBV3-2,TRBJ2-3,-,TRBD2,TGTGCCAGCAGCCAAGATTTAGCGGGAACTAGCACAGATACGCAGTATTTT,CASSQDLAGTSTDTQYF
TRBV4-2,TRBJ2-7,-,-,TGTGCCAGCAGCCAAGCGGGCGGGACAGCCTCCTACGAGCAGTACTTC,CASSQAGGTASYEQYF
TRBV4-3,TRBJ2-7,-,TRBD1,TGCGCCAGCAGCCGCATACAGGGGACCGGATCTTTCTACGAGCAGTACTTC,CASSRIQGTGSFYEQYF
TRBV15,TRBJ2-7,once,-,TGTGCCACCAGCAGAGAATCTAGCCGAAGTTACGAGCAGTACTTC,CATSRESSRSYEQYF
TRBV6-5,TRBJ1-2,-,-,TGTGCCAGCACTGGGGTTAGCGCTAACTATGGCTACACCTTC,CASTGVSANYGYTF
TRBV6-6,TRBJ2-7,-,TRBD2,TGTGCCAGCAGTCCTAGCGGTACGTCCTACGAGCAGTACTTC,CASSPSGTSYEQYF
TRBV2,TRBJ2-1,-,TRBD2,TGTGCCAGCAGTGTCCGGGAGGGCTACAATGAGCAGTTCTTC,CASSVREGYNEQFF
TRBV12-3/TRBV12-4,TRBJ1-5,-,-,TGTGCCAGCAGTTTAAACGGCAATCAGCCCCAGCATTTT,CASSLNGNQPQHF
TRBV3-1/TRBV3-2,TRBJ1-5,-,-,TGTGCCAGCAGCCAAGGTCCAGGGAATCAGCCCCAGCATTTT,CASSQGPGNQPQHF
TRBV6-5,TRBJ1-1,once,-,TGTGCCAGCAGTTACTCAGGCGTGGGCGGCACTGAAGCTTTCTTT,CASSYSGVGGTEAFF
TRBV10-1,TRBJ2-3,-,-,TGCGCCAGCAGTCCCGGGACCTTCACAGATACGCAGTATTTT,CASSPGTFTDTQYF